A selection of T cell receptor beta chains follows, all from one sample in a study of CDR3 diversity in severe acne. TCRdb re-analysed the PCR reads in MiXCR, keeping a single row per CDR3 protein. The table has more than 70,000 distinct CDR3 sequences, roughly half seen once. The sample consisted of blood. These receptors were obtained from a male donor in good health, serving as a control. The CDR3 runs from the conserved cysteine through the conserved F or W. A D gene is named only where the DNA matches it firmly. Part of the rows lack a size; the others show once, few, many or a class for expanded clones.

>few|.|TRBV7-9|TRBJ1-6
TGTGCCAGCAGCCCTAAACCTCTTGGACGGAACTCTAATTCACCCCTCCACTTT
CASSPKPLGRNSNSPLHF
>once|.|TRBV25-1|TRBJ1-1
TGTGCCAGCATCCCCCGCCCGGGTCAGTCGACTGAAGCTTTCTTT
CASIPRPGQSTEAFF
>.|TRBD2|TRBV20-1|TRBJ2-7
TGCAGTGCTAGGGCTAGCGGGGACACCGGGGAGCAGTACTTC
CSARASGDTGEQYF
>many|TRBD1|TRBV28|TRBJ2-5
TGTGCCAGCAGTTTACTCGGCGGACAGGGGGGCCAAGAGACCCAGTACTTC
CASSLLGGQGGQETQYF
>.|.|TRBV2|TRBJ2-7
TGTGCCACCTTACAGGAGTCTGGCTACGAGCAGTACTTC
CATLQESGYEQYF
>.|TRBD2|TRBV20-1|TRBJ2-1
TGCAGTGCCGAAGCGGGGGGGCGGGATGAGCAGTTCTTC
CSAEAGGRDEQFF
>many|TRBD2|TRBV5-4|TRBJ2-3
TGTGCCAGCAGCTTTAAATTGGCGGGAGGGGGTGTAGGGACAGATACGCAGTATTTT
CASSFKLAGGGVGTDTQYF
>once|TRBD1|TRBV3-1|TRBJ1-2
TGTGCCAGCAGCCAAGCAAGGCCGGGGGCAGGGGGCGGGTATGGCTACACCTTC
CASSQARPGAGGGYGYTF
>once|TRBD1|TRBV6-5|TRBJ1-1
TGTGCCAGCAGTTACTCGGGGACAGGTCCAAGGAAGAACACTGAAGCTTTCTTT
CASSYSGTGPRKNTEAFF
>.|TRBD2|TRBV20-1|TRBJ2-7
TGCAGTGCTAGGGGACTAGCGGGACGCTACGAGCAGTACTTC
CSARGLAGRYEQYF
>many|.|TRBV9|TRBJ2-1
TGTGCCAGCGGACGAGCCCCAGGTACGGGCTACAATGAGCAGTTCTTC
CASGRAPGTGYNEQFF
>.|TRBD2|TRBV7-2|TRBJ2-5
TGTGCCAGCAGCTTATACGGGGGACTAGCGGGGGGGCCGGAGACCCAGTACTTC
CASSLYGGLAGGPETQYF
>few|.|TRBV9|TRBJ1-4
TGTGCCAGCAGCATGGACAGCGGAACGGGTAATGAAAAACTGTTTTTT
CASSMDSGTGNEKLFF
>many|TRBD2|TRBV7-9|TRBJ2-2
TGTGCCGTACTGGGACTAGCGGGATACACCGGGGAGCTGTTTTTT
CAVLGLAGYTGELFF
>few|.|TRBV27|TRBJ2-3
TGTGCCAGCAGTTTAAAATGGGGGTTGAGCACAGATACGCAGTATTTT
CASSLKWGLSTDTQYF
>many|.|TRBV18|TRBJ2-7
TGTGCCAGCTCACCAATGGGCCCTAGCGACGGGAGTCTTCCCGAGCAGTACTTC
CASSPMGPSDGSLPEQYF
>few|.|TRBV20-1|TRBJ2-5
TGCAGTGCCGGGCCGTCGGGTGAGACCCAGTACTTC
CSAGPSGETQYF
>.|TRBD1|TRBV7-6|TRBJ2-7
TGTGCCAGCAGCTCGCAGGGGGCGAGGGAGCAGTACTTC
CASSSQGAREQYF
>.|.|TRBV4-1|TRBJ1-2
TGCGCCAGCAGCCAAGGGCAGGATAACTATGGCTACACCTTC
CASSQGQDNYGYTF
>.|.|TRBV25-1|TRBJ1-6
TGTGCCAGCAGTCCGGACGGAAAGAGCTCCTATAATTCACCCCTCCACTTT
CASSPDGKSSYNSPLHF
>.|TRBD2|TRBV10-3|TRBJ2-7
TGTGCCATCAGGCGGGAGGGCCCCAACGAGCAGTACTTC
CAIRREGPNEQYF
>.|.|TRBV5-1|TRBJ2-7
TGCACCAGCAGCTTAGCCGGCAGGGCGTACGGGCAGTACTTC
CTSSLAGRAYGQYF
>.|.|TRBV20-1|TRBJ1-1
TGCAGTGCAGAACGTCCACGGGGTTGGACTGAAGCTTTCTTT
CSAERPRGWTEAFF
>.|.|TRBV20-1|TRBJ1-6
TGCAGTGCTAGGGGGGGGAATTCACCCCTCCACTTT
CSARGGNSPLHF
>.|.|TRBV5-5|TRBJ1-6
TGTGCCAGCAGCTTGGAAGGTTCCAATTCACCCCTCCACTTT
CASSLEGSNSPLHF
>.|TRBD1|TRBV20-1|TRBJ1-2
TGCAGTGCCAGGGACAGGGGGGTGGTCAGCTATGGCTACACCTTC
CSARDRGVVSYGYTF
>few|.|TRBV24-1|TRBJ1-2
TGTGCCACCAGTGATAGGTTTGGAGATGGCTACACCTTC
CATSDRFGDGYTF
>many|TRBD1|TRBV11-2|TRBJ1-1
TGTGCCAGCAGGTCGACAGGGGGGAACACTGAAGCTTTCTTT
CASRSTGGNTEAFF
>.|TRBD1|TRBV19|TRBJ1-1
TGTGCCAGTAGTGGAGGGACAGGGTGGGCCACTGAAGCTTTCTTT
CASSGGTGWATEAFF
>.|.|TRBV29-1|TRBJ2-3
TGCAGCACCATAACGGGAGTGGTCACAGATACGCAGTATTTT
CSTITGVVTDTQYF
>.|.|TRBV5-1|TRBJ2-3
TGCACCACCTCTTCGGGGCTAGGTCACGCAGATACGCAGTGTTTT
CTTSSGLGHADTQCF
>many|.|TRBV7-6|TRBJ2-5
TGTGCCAGCAGCCCTACACACGGGCCTCAAGAGACCCAGTACTTC
CASSPTHGPQETQYF
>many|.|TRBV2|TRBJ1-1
TGTGCCAGCAACACTGAAGCTTTCTTT
CASNTEAFF
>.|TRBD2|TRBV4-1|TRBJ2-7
TGCGCCAGCAGCCAAGCGACGGGAGGGCATTACGAGCGGTACTTC
CASSQATGGHYERYF
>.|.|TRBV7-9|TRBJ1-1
TGTGCCAGCAGCCCGTTTCGGCAGACAAAAGAAGCTTTCTTT
CASSPFRQTKEAFF
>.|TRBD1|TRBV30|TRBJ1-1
TGTGCCTCAGGGGCAGGGGGAACTTCAATGAACGCTGAAGCTTTCTTT
CASGAGGTSMNAEAFF
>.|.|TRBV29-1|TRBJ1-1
TGCAGCGTTGTAGTAGCGGGGGGGAGGGTAGCTTTCTTT
CSVVVAGGRVAFF
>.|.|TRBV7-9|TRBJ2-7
TGTGCCAGCAGAACAGGACCCGAGCAGTACTTC
CASRTGPEQYF
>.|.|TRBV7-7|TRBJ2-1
TGTGCTAGCAGCATCGGGACGGCGGCGAATGAGCAGTTCTTC
CASSIGTAANEQFF
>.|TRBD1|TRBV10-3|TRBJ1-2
TGTGCCATCAGTGAGTCAATGGGACAGGGGACCTATGGCTACACCTTC
CAISESMGQGTYGYTF
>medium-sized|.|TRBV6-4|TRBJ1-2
TGTGCCAGCAGTCCAGGACAGCCTTCAGCTGGCTACACCTTC
CASSPGQPSAGYTF
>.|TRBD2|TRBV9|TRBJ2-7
TGTGCCAGCAGCGTAGCAGCGGGAGGCGTGGACGAGCAGCACTTC
CASSVAAGGVDEQHF
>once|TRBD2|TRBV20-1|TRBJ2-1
TGCAGTACCAGAAAGGGACTAGAGATAGCGTGGCAGCTCTTC
CSTRKGLEIAWQLF
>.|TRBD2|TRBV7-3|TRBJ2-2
TGTGCCAGCAGCCTTAGCGGGGGGGCCGGGGAGCTGTTCTTT
CASSLSGGAGELFF
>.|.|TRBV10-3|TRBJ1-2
TGTGCCAGCAGTTACAGGCATTCGGGGGGCTACACCTTC
CASSYRHSGGYTF
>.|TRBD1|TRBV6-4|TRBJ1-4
TGTGCCAGCAGTGACGCGGGACAGGGGGCGAAAAAACTGTTTTTT
CASSDAGQGAKKLFF
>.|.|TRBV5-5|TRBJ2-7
TGTGCCAGCAGCCCCCGGACTACCGGTATGGACGAGCAGTACTTC
CASSPRTTGMDEQYF